The next 8 T cell receptor beta chains were all read from a single sample in a study of Graves' ophthalmopathy and Graves' hyperthyroidism. The authors amplified TCR beta CDR3 regions from RNA transcripts. Following a first-round RT-PCR that used HTBI primers, a second-round multiplex PCR was carried out. TCRdb called the multiplex PCR reads again in MiXCR, with one record for every CDR3 protein. Seen here are about 220,000 distinct CDR3 sequences, 20% to 25% observed once, and the top ten hold roughly 42%. Sequencing used peripheral blood. The source of these receptors is a woman aged 50 to 65 with Graves' ophthalmopathy.

In this sample, this clonotype turned up many times. This chain connects TRBV20-1 to TRBJ2-5, with D perhaps TRBD1 or TRBD2 (6 bases each). This CDR3 is built from 16 residues. Deletions cut 3 bases from V and 1 base from J, with 18 bases between. CDR1 is DFQATT, CDR2 SNEGSKA, per germline (reference sequence). The CDR3, as DNA: TGCAGTGCTAGTCCGGGGGCCTTTTTTGGCCAAGAGACCCAGTACTTC. It codes for CSASPGAFFGQETQYF.

This clonotype was detected ten times or more. The genes are TRBV19 and TRBJ1-5; TRBD1 might be the D (6 bases). The V and J ends lost 6 bases and 7 bases respectively, with 16 bases between them. The CDR3 is 14 residues long. CDR1 is LNHDA and CDR2 is SQIVND in the germline V gene (reference sequence). The DNA of the CDR3 is TGTGCCAGTAGACCACAGGGATCCAGCCAGCCCCAGCATTTT. Translating it yields CASRPQGSSQPQHF.

Notes on this clonotype: One end of the junction fails to match germline, which may point to a read error. The V gene is TRBV29-1, the J gene TRBJ1-2; no firm D call. This CDR3 spans 11 amino acids. Per germline, CDR1 SQVTM and CDR2 ANQGSEA. CDR3 sequence: CSAGGGYGYIF. In DNA, the CDR3 is TGCAGCGCGGGAGGAGGCTATGGCTACATCTTC.

The V and J genes are TRBV5-5 and TRBJ1-2; weak D call: TRBD1 (5 bases). The CDR3 is 15 residues long. The V end lost 4 bases, the J end lost 0 bases, and 13 bases lay between the germline ends. Germline values: CDR1 SGHKS, CDR2 YYEKEE (reference sequence). This CDR3 is CASSRTGDANYGYTF. The CDR3 DNA reads as TGTGCCAGCAGCAGAACAGGAGACGCTAACTATGGCTACACCTTC.

This clonotype appeared many times. The rearrangement links TRBV7-9 to TRBJ2-5, with TRBD2 matching over 8 bases. The CDR3 length is 15 residues. Looked up from germline, CDR1 is SEHNR and CDR2 is FQNEAQ (reference sequence). Trimming at V came to 1 base and at J to 2 bases, leaving 3 bases not matched to a gene. CDR3 protein: CASSLGGGGQETQYF. CDR3 coding DNA: TGTGCCAGCAGCTTAGGTGGCGGGGGGCAAGAGACCCAGTACTTC. The full variable domain, rest sourced from reference TRBV7-9 and TRBJ2-5, is DTGVSQNPRHKITKRGQNVTFRCDPISEHNRLYWYRQTLGQGPEFLTYFQNEAQLEKSRLLSDRFSAERPKGSFSTLEIQRTEQGDSAMYLCASSLGGGGQETQYFGPGTRLLVL.

This clonotype was observed at least ten times. This chain joins TRBV25-1 and TRBJ1-3, with TRBD1 identical over 9 bases. The length of the CDR3 is 14 residues. The germline V gene encodes CDR1 MGHDK and CDR2 SYGVNS. V lost 5 bases to trimming and J lost 4 bases; unmatched junction nucleotides: 3. The CDR3 is CASSLQGAGNTIYF. Here the CDR3 DNA reads TGTGCCAGCAGTTTACAGGGGGCCGGAAACACCATATATTTT. Complete variable domain (other parts from reference TRBV25-1 and TRBJ1-3): EADIYQTPRYLVIGTGKKITLECSQTMGHDKMYWYQQDPGMELHLIHYSYGVNSTEKGDLSSESTVSRIRTEHFPLTLESARPSHTSQYLCASSLQGAGNTIYFGEGSWLTVV.

The genes are TRBV5-1 and TRBJ2-7; D is unclear. CDR3 length: 14 amino acids. Germline V gives CDR1 SGHRS, CDR2 YFSETQ. The V gene lost 7 bases and the J gene lost 0 bases, with 14 bases spanning the gap. DNA for the CDR3: TGCGCCAGCCAAAAAAGTGGTAGCTCCTACGAGCAGTACTTC. Translated, it gives CASQKSGSSYEQYF. Combining the CDR3 with reference TRBV5-1 and TRBJ2-7 gives the whole variable domain KAGVTQTPRYLIKTRGQQVTLSCSPISGHRSVSWYQQTPGQGLQFLFEYFSETQRNKGNFPGRFSGRQFSNSRSEMNVSTLELGDSALYLCASQKSGSSYEQYFGPGTRLTVT.

Many counts were recorded for this clonotype. V usage is TRBV9 and J usage is TRBJ2-7; 8 positions agree with TRBD1. Looked up from germline, CDR1 is SGDLS and CDR2 is YYNGEE. J gave up 3 bases and V 2 bases, and 7 bases lay outside the gene matches. The CDR3 is 15 residues long. The CDR3 reads CASSVGDRTIYEQYF. CDR3 sequence (DNA): TGTGCCAGCAGCGTGGGGGACAGGACCATCTACGAGCAGTACTTC. Complete variable domain (other parts from reference TRBV9 and TRBJ2-7): DSGVTQTPKHLITATGQRVTLRCSPRSGDLSVYWYQQSLDQGLQFLIQYYNGEERAKGNILERFSAQQFPDLHSELNLSSLELGDSALYFCASSVGDRTIYEQYFGPGTRLTVT.